The sequence of this TCR beta chain was determined in a study of T cells in Graves' hyperthyroidism and ophthalmopathy. Study-level points and caveats: In the blood, most expanded thyroid clonotypes above 0.001 appeared as well. Researchers report that a 13 V-J model separated ophthalmopathy from stable hyperthyroidism.

After removal of 7 bases from V and 11 bases from J, the junction contained 10 bases not matched to a gene. The germline V gene encodes CDR1 GTSNPN and CDR2 SVGIG (reference sequence). CDR3 size: 12 residues. The investigators amplified TCR beta CDR3 regions from RNA transcripts. First-round RT-PCR of the TCR CDR3 relied on the HTBI primer set. TCRdb re-called the multiplex PCR reads with MiXCR, one entry per CDR3 protein. The table lists over 250,000 distinct CDR3 sequences, 22% of them singletons. This clonotype occurred many times. Its antigen is still unknown. This TCR was recovered from a man aged 25-45 years with Graves' ophthalmopathy. The rearrangement joins TRBV30 to TRBJ1-1, with 10 bases aligning to TRBD1. Sequencing was performed on blood. CDR3 sequence: CALPDRGLWAFF. The CDR3 DNA is TGTGCCTTACCCGACAGGGGGCTATGGGCTTTCTTT.